These 12 T cell receptor beta chains came from one sample sequenced in a study of regulatory T cells in long-lasting Graves disease. Sample time point: newly diagnosed GD, antithyroid drugs for less than 3 months. RNA extracted from PBMCs served as the sequencing template. Relying on iRepertoire HTBI primers and Arm-PCR of CDR3 regions, the team built TCR beta libraries. MiXCR was run by TCRdb on the multiplex PCR reads, yielding one entry per CDR3 protein. The sample yields about 500,000 distinct CDR3 sequences, more than 10% seen once. A further study also used this sample, focusing on T cells in Graves' hyperthyroidism and ophthalmopathy.

The specimen comprised peripheral blood mononuclear cells (PBMCs), sampled at new diagnosis, from a patient treated with antithyroid drugs. The receptors were sampled from a young woman with Graves disease.

This clonotype has only a few counts. V gene TRBV4-3 combines with J gene TRBJ1-5, with D perhaps matching TRBD1 (6 bases). There are 14 residues in the CDR3. V was clipped by 3 bases and J by 6 bases, with 12 bases between them. The germline gives CDR1 LGHNA, CDR2 YSLEER. The CDR3 sequence is CASSQNRVRQPQHF. For the CDR3, the DNA is TGCGCCAGCAGCCAGAACAGGGTCCGTCAGCCCCAGCATTTT.

This clonotype was detected ten times or more. This chain links TRBV12-3 or TRBV12-4 with TRBJ1-1, with D hard to call. V was pared by 6 bases and J by 0 bases, with 11 bases between. The CDR3 consists of 14 residues. For the CDR3, the DNA is TGTGCCAGCAGGCGAGGAGCCTTGAACACTGAAGCTTTCTTT. Translated, it gives CASRRGALNTEAFF.

This clonotype was seen at least ten times. V is TRBV20-1 and J is TRBJ2-3; no clear D gene. CDR3 length equals 15 residues. CDR1 DFQATT and CDR2 SNEGSKA come from the germline V gene (reference sequence). V was shortened by 0 bases and J by 2 bases, with 12 bases between the two germline ends. CDR3 DNA sequence: TGCAGTGCTAGAGATCAGGCACGTCTCACAGATACGCAGTATTTT. Amino acids: CSARDQARLTDTQYF.

This clonotype came up many times. The chain carries TRBV11-2 and TRBJ2-3; unclear D gene. Looked up from germline, CDR1 is SGHAT and CDR2 is FQNNGV. V was trimmed by 1 base and J by 5 bases, leaving 13 bases between them. The CDR3 is 15 amino acids. The CDR3 DNA sequence: TGTGCCAGCAGCTTAGTCGGGTTACCGGGAGATACGCAGTATTTT. Its translation: CASSLVGLPGDTQYF.

This clonotype was observed at least ten times. The rearrangement joins TRBV7-9 to TRBJ1-1; D remains unclear. Germline CDR1 reads SEHNR; CDR2 reads FQNEAQ (reference sequence). The CDR3 has 12 amino acids. V was clipped by 3 bases and J by 3 bases, with 5 bases between them. The CDR3 here is CASSLKYTEAFF. The CDR3, as DNA: TGTGCCAGCAGCTTGAAATACACTGAAGCTTTCTTT.

This clonotype was seen just once. The genes are TRBV19 and TRBJ1-1; 7 bases match TRBD1. Trimming took 9 bases from V and 10 from J; bases not matched to a gene: 14. CDR1 and CDR2 from the germline V gene are LNHDA and SQIVND (reference sequence). This CDR3 is 13 amino acids long. CDR3 loop: CASRQGRVAGAFF. CDR3 bases: TGTGCCAGCCGACAGGGCCGAGTCGCAGGAGCTTTCTTT.

This clonotype has only a few counts. J is TRBJ1-2 and V is TRBV6-1; D is unresolved. The V and J ends lost 5 bases and 8 bases respectively, with 15 bases between them. This CDR3 has 13 residues. Per the germline V gene, CDR1 is MNHNS and CDR2 is SASEGT. CDR3 protein: CASSRTAGRGYTF. For the CDR3, the DNA is TGTGCCAGCAGTCGGACTGCCGGCCGCGGCTACACCTTC.

This chain links TRBV25-1 with TRBJ2-1; D not resolved. The CDR3 contains 14 residues. Trimming cost V 3 bases and J 5 bases, with 11 bases left between them. In germline, CDR1 is MGHDK, CDR2 SYGVNS. The CDR3 DNA is TGTGCCAGCAGTGAGGTAGGGTCGGACAATGAGCAGTTCTTC. Protein: CASSEVGSDNEQFF.

The chain has TRBV19 and TRBJ2-6; 7 nucleotides agree with TRBD1. Per germline, CDR1 LNHDA and CDR2 SQIVND (reference sequence). V dropped 3 bases and J dropped 0; count of bases not matched to a gene: 8. The CDR3 extends over 18 amino acids. The CDR3 here is CASSIRGHSGSGANVLTF. The DNA for the CDR3 is TGTGCCAGTAGTATTAGGGGGCATAGTGGCTCTGGGGCCAACGTCCTGACTTTC.

This clonotype was counted at least ten times. The chain carries TRBV12-5 and TRBJ1-1; D gene unclear. Trimming left V 5 bases short and J 3 bases short, with 10 bases between. Germline V gene data show CDR1 as LGHNT and CDR2 as FRNRAP. The CDR3 has 13 residues. Written as DNA, the CDR3 is TGTGCTAGTGGTAGCGCCCAAGACACTGAAGCTTTCTTT. Translated, it gives CASGSAQDTEAFF.

This clonotype was observed a few times. V gene TRBV12-3 or TRBV12-4 combines with J gene TRBJ2-2, with 13 bases lining up with TRBD2. The V segment lost 9 bases and the J segment 6 bases; nucleotides outside the gene matches: 7. The CDR3 spans 15 residues. Written as DNA, the CDR3 is TGTGCCAGTCGACTAGCGGGAGGTACTGCCGGGGAGCTGTTTTTT. Its protein product is CASRLAGGTAGELFF.

This clonotype was observed many times. The chain has TRBV29-1 and TRBJ2-1; D is ambiguous. Germline CDR1 and CDR2: SQVTM and ANQGSEA. V was clipped by 1 base and J by 0 bases, with 13 bases between them. The CDR3 sequence is 16 residues long. CDR3 nucleotides: TGCAGCGTTGAAGTGTTCGAGGCGAGCTCCTACAATGAGCAGTTCTTC. This gives the protein CSVEVFEASSYNEQFF.